One sample yielded the 12 T cell receptor beta chains listed below, sequenced in a study of neoadjuvant nivolumab and ipilimumab in lung cancer. The repertoire was sequenced with immunoSEQ multiplex PCR; TCRdb's copy has only in-frame clones and lacks some. Among roughly 4,500 clones, less than 85% were seen once, and the ten largest hold over 9.5%. The specimen was tumor tissue, collected after neoadjuvant nivolumab, alone or with ipilimumab, at or shortly before surgery. These TCRs come from an adult with non-small cell lung cancer.

This clone has a handful of counts. J is TRBJ1-4 and V is TRBV5-1; TRBD1 matches 7 bases. CDR1 and CDR2 from the germline V gene are SGHRS and YFSETQ. This CDR3 is built from 17 residues. The V segment lost 3 bases and the J segment 0 bases; nucleotides outside the gene matches: 8. In nucleotides, the CDR3 is TGCGCCAGCAGCTCGGGACAGCCCGGCGCAACTAATGAAAAACTGTTTTTT. Translated: CASSSGQPGATNEKLFF.

The chain uses TRBV11-2 and TRBJ2-7, with a weak D call TRBD2 (6 bases). Trimming cost V 4 bases and J 3 bases, with 13 bases left between them. The CDR3 consists of 14 residues. Germline-derived CDR1 and CDR2 are SGHAT and FQNNGV. The CDR3 region is CASSSRGGYYEQYF. In DNA form, the CDR3 reads TGTGCCAGCAGCTCCCGTGGAGGGTACTACGAGCAGTACTTC.

The rearrangement joins TRBV10-3 to TRBJ1-2; unclear D gene. Between the trimmed V and J ends, which lost 2 bases and 4 bases, there was a span of 5 bases. This CDR3 comprises 12 residues. Germline CDR1 reads ENHRY; CDR2 reads SYGVKD. The CDR3 DNA follows: TGTGCCATCAGTGAGGACGGCTATGGCTACACCTTC. This encodes CAISEDGYGYTF.

This rearrangement joins TRBV16 to TRBJ2-7; a possible D gene is TRBD2 (6 bases). The CDR3 runs to 14 residues. V shed 3 bases and J shed 1 base, with 10 bases lying between them. CDR1 KGHSY and CDR2 FQNENV come from the germline V gene. The CDR3 nucleotides read TGTGCCAGCAGCCAGACTAGGTGGTCCTACGAGCAGTACTTC. It codes for CASSQTRWSYEQYF.

The chain employs TRBV6-5 and TRBJ1-2, with 9 positions matching TRBD1. The CDR3 extends over 13 amino acids. CDR1 is MNHEY, CDR2 SVGAGI, per germline. J was trimmed by 8 bases and V by 6 bases; bases with no gene match: 7. The CDR3 sequence: CASSSGTGKGYTF. The CDR3, as DNA: TGTGCCAGCAGCTCCGGGACAGGGAAGGGCTACACCTTC.

V is TRBV28 and J is TRBJ1-1; no clear D gene. Germline V lookup: CDR1 MDHEN, CDR2 SYDVKM. The CDR3 loop spans 14 amino acids. V was shortened by 3 bases and J by 2 bases, with 10 bases between the two germline ends. CDR3 protein: CASSLHWRNTEAFF. The CDR3 DNA sequence: TGTGCCAGCAGTTTGCATTGGAGAAACACTGAAGCTTTCTTT.

This clone was recorded a few times. The chain joins TRBV5-4 to TRBJ2-2, with 14 bases fitting TRBD2. Germline lookup yields CDR1 SGHNT and CDR2 YYREEE (reference sequence). This CDR3 is 15 amino acids long. V gave up 4 bases and J gave up 6 bases; unmatched junction bases: 2. The CDR3 DNA follows: TGTGCCAGCAGCCCGGGACTAGCGGGGGCCGGGGAGCTGTTTTTT. Protein sequence: CASSPGLAGAGELFF.

This rearrangement joins TRBV28 to TRBJ1-6, with 7 bases lining up with TRBD1. Germline V lookup: CDR1 MDHEN, CDR2 SYDVKM. V lost 5 bases and J lost 6; bases outside the gene matches: 10. CDR3 length: 16 amino acids. CDR3 in amino acids: CASSPQGGRVNSPLHF. As DNA, the CDR3 is TGTGCCAGCAGTCCCCAGGGGGGGCGGGTTAATTCACCCCTCCACTTT.

V usage is TRBV6-5 and J usage is TRBJ1-6; D uncertain. The germline V and J ends were trimmed by 6 bases and 0 bases, with 3 bases remaining between them. The CDR3 has 13 amino acids. Germline V gene lookup returns CDR1 MNHEY and CDR2 SVGAGI. CDR3: CASRDSYNSPLHF. The CDR3 nucleotides read TGTGCCAGCAGGGACTCCTATAATTCACCCCTCCACTTT.

The chain joins TRBV7-2 to TRBJ2-2; D gene ambiguous. Germline-derived CDR1 and CDR2 are SGHTA and FQGNSA. This CDR3 has 16 residues. V lost 5 bases and J 1 base, leaving 14 bases between the germline ends. The CDR3 DNA sequence: TGTGCCAGCAGCCCACGTGCGGTGATGAACACCGGGGAGCTGTTTTTT. Translation: CASSPRAVMNTGELFF.

The genes are TRBV10-3 and TRBJ1-2, with D perhaps matching TRBD1 (5 bases). V gave up 7 bases and J gave up 6 bases, with 15 bases separating them. The CDR3 has 13 amino acids. The germline V gene has CDR1 ENHRY and CDR2 SYGVKD. CDR3 loop: CAIKAADRNGYTF. The CDR3 DNA sequence: TGTGCCATCAAGGCGGCCGACAGAAATGGCTACACCTTC.

This clone was counted a few times. The chain couples TRBV4-1 to TRBJ1-2; tentatively, D is TRBD1 (6 bases). Germline CDR1 reads MGHRA; CDR2 reads YSYEKL. V was shortened by 0 bases and J by 6 bases, with 14 bases between the two germline ends. The CDR3 length is 15 residues. The CDR3 nucleotides are TGCGCCAGCAGCCAAGATGGGGGCAGGGGCCATGGCTACACCTTC. Amino acid sequence: CASSQDGGRGHGYTF.